This is a list of T cell receptor beta chains from one sample in a study of vaccination effects on CD4 cells after COVID-19. No cognate antigen is known for these TCRs. Generated by immunoSEQ multiplex PCR, the TCRdb table keeps only in-frame clones and is missing some. There are around 69,000 clones in the sample; 70% to 85% occur only once, and around 1.5% lies in the top ten. Source: CD4+ T cells from PBMCs cultured with HCoV-229E spike peptides, taken after COVID-19 vaccination. These receptors all stem from a human donor who received a COVID-19 vaccine. The CDR3 runs from the conserved cysteine through the conserved F or W. A D gene is named only where the DNA matches it firmly. Only part of the rows carry a size: once, few, many, or a class if the clone is expanded.

d_call,v_call,clone_size,j_call,cdr3_nt,cdr3_aa
.,TRBV7-8,.,TRBJ1-2,TGTGCCAGCAGCCTTGGGCGGGGGGGCGACTATGGCTACACCTTC,CASSLGRGGDYGYTF
TRBD1,TRBV13,.,TRBJ2-3,TGTGCCAGCAGCTTCCCCAGGGGGTCGGTCACAGATACGCAGTATTTT,CASSFPRGSVTDTQYF
TRBD1,TRBV30,.,TRBJ2-2,TGTGCCTGGAGTGTTTACCAGGGGGCGAGAGTGGGGGAGCTGTTTTTT,CAWSVYQGARVGELFF
TRBD1,TRBV7-9,.,TRBJ2-5,TGTGCCAGCACCTTGGGACAGGAAGTCGGAGAGACCCAGTACTTC,CASTLGQEVGETQYF
.,TRBV5-1,.,TRBJ1-5,TGCGCCAGCAGCTTGGGCTCGGGGAGCAATCAGCCCCAGCATTTT,CASSLGSGSNQPQHF
.,TRBV19,.,TRBJ1-1,TGTGCCAGTAGCCCAAGTGGTGGCACTGAAGCTTTCTTT,CASSPSGGTEAFF
.,TRBV12-5,.,TRBJ1-1,TGTGCTAGTGGTTCCCGAGACAGGACCTCGAACACTGAAGCTTTCTTT,CASGSRDRTSNTEAFF
.,TRBV5-1,.,TRBJ2-1,TGCGCCAGCAGCTTTCAGGGGCGCCCTGACAATGAGCAGTTCTTC,CASSFQGRPDNEQFF
.,TRBV6-2/TRBV6-3,.,TRBJ1-1,TGTGCCAGCAGTGACCTAGGTCTTAACACTGAAGCTTTCTTT,CASSDLGLNTEAFF
.,TRBV19,.,TRBJ1-2,TGTGCCAGCCTGGAGGGGCTGGATGGCTACACCTTC,CASLEGLDGYTF
.,TRBV18,.,TRBJ1-2,TGTGCCAGCTCACGTGAGGGACGCGGTGGCTACACCTTC,CASSREGRGGYTF
TRBD1,TRBV28,.,TRBJ1-4,TGTGCCAGCAGCACGACAGGGACCTACGAAAAACTGTTTTTT,CASSTTGTYEKLFF
TRBD1,TRBV9,.,TRBJ2-3,TGTGCCAGCAGCGTACAGGGGGCAAAAGATACGCAGTATTTT,CASSVQGAKDTQYF
.,TRBV6-5,.,TRBJ1-2,TGTGCCAGCACCGTGACGGGGGGAGTGGTTGGCTACACCTTC,CASTVTGGVVGYTF
TRBD2,TRBV10-3,.,TRBJ2-1,TGTGCCATCAGTGATACCCTAGCGGGCTCCTACAATGAGCAGTTCTTC,CAISDTLAGSYNEQFF
TRBD1,TRBV15,.,TRBJ2-1,TGTGCCACCAGTACAGGGGTTATCTCCTACAATGAGCAGTTCTTC,CATSTGVISYNEQFF
.,TRBV27,.,TRBJ2-5,TGTGCCAGCAGCCTGACAGGGAGGGAGACCCAGTACTTC,CASSLTGRETQYF
.,TRBV19,.,TRBJ1-2,TGTGCCAGTAGTATTCTGGGCAAAGAAAGGGGCTACACCTTC,CASSILGKERGYTF
.,TRBV10-3,.,TRBJ1-2,TGTGCCATCACTAACCCCCCTGGAGGGACCTATGGCTACACCTTC,CAITNPPGGTYGYTF
TRBD1,TRBV6-5,.,TRBJ1-2,TGTGCCACCCAAGACAGGGTTGGGGGCGGGTATGGCTACACCTTC,CATQDRVGGGYGYTF
TRBD1,TRBV6-5,.,TRBJ2-2,TGTGCCAGCAGTTACGACAGGGCGAACACCGGGGAGCTGTTTTTT,CASSYDRANTGELFF
.,TRBV7-9,few,TRBJ2-1,TGTGCCAGCAGCTCCGGACAGTACAATGAGCAGTTCTTC,CASSSGQYNEQFF
TRBD2,TRBV29-1,.,TRBJ2-3,TGCAGCGTTGAGCTAGCGGGGGGAGATACGCAGTATTTT,CSVELAGGDTQYF
TRBD1,TRBV28,.,TRBJ1-1,TGTGCCAGCAGTTTACCCGGACAGGGGACTGAAGCTTTCTTT,CASSLPGQGTEAFF
TRBD2,TRBV5-1,.,TRBJ2-1,TGCGCCAGCAGCTTGGGAGGGACTAGTACGTACAATGAGCAGTTCTTC,CASSLGGTSTYNEQFF
.,TRBV4-1,.,TRBJ1-1,TGCGCCAGCAGCCAAGCCGCTTCGGGGGTTGAAGCTTTCTTT,CASSQAASGVEAFF
.,TRBV18,.,TRBJ2-2,TGTGCCAGCTCACCCGCGAACACCGGGGAGCTGTTTTTT,CASSPANTGELFF
TRBD2,TRBV9,.,TRBJ2-5,TGTGCCAGCAGCGTAGGTCCCCGGGGATGGGCGGGGGGCCCCCAAGAGACCCAGTACTTC,CASSVGPRGWAGGPQETQYF
.,TRBV7-2,.,TRBJ1-5,TGTGCCAGCAGCTTTGCAGGAGGGAACAATCAGCCCCAGCATTTT,CASSFAGGNNQPQHF
.,TRBV19,.,TRBJ2-2,TGTGCCAGTACCCGGAGGAACACCGGGGAGCTGTTTTTT,CASTRRNTGELFF
.,TRBV4-1,.,TRBJ2-3,TGCGCCAGCAGCCACCTAAAAGGGGGAGATACGCAGTATTTT,CASSHLKGGDTQYF
.,TRBV7-9,.,TRBJ1-2,TGTGCCAGCAGCTCCGAGGGAGGGAGCTACACCTTC,CASSSEGGSYTF
.,TRBV3-1/TRBV3-2,.,TRBJ2-2,TGTGCCAGCAGTCCCTGGGGGCAGGACACCGGGGAGCTGTTTTTT,CASSPWGQDTGELFF
TRBD1,TRBV25-1,few,TRBJ2-3,TGTGCCAGCACTCGCACGACAGGGGGTGGGGATACGCAGTATTTT,CASTRTTGGGDTQYF
.,TRBV5-1,.,TRBJ2-5,TGCGCCAGCAGCTTGGCCCCCCCGGAGACCCAGTACTTC,CASSLAPPETQYF
.,TRBV18,.,TRBJ1-1,TGTGCCAGCTCACCACCGACGTCCCTGAACACTGAAGCTTTCTTT,CASSPPTSLNTEAFF
.,TRBV27,.,TRBJ1-6,TGTGCCAGCAGAAAACAACAGGGTGGGTCACCCCTCCACTTT,CASRKQQGGSPLHF
TRBD1,TRBV28,few,TRBJ1-2,TGTGCCATCGAACAGGGGGCAGGTGGCTACACCTTC,CAIEQGAGGYTF
TRBD2,TRBV4-2,.,TRBJ2-1,TGTGCCAGCAGCCTCCTCCCCGGGACTAGCGGGGGGGGCTACAATGAGCAGTTCTTC,CASSLLPGTSGGGYNEQFF
.,TRBV28,.,TRBJ1-1,TGTGCCAGCAGTGGGGGGGCCGGAGCTTTCTTT,CASSGGAGAFF
.,TRBV6-2/TRBV6-3,few,TRBJ1-5,TGTGCCAGCAGTTACGTCGGGGTTAGCAATCAGCCCCAGCATTTT,CASSYVGVSNQPQHF
.,TRBV6-5,.,TRBJ1-1,TGTGCCAGCCGGTCGGTGACAGGTACTGAAGCTTTCTTT,CASRSVTGTEAFF
.,TRBV7-9,.,TRBJ2-3,TGTGCCAGCAGCCAGGGAGATACGCAGTATTTT,CASSQGDTQYF
TRBD1,TRBV12-3/TRBV12-4,.,TRBJ1-5,TGTGCCAGCAGAGGGACAGCTAATCAGCCCCAGCATTTT,CASRGTANQPQHF
TRBD2,TRBV28,once,TRBJ2-5,TGTGCCAGCAGTTTGACCTCGGGGGGCCAAGAGACCCAGTACTTC,CASSLTSGGQETQYF
.,TRBV7-9,.,TRBJ1-1,TGTGCCAGCAGCTGGAGGGATGACACTGAAGCTTTCTTT,CASSWRDDTEAFF
.,TRBV2,.,TRBJ1-2,TGTGCCAGCAGTGAAGGCCGCAGGGCAACTAACTATGGCTACACCTTC,CASSEGRRATNYGYTF
.,TRBV18,.,TRBJ2-3,TGTGCCAGCTCACAGGACACGTTAGATACGCAGTATTTT,CASSQDTLDTQYF
.,TRBV19,.,TRBJ1-5,TGTGCCAGTGGGTTTTCGTATCAGCCCCAGCATTTT,CASGFSYQPQHF